Listed below are T cell receptor beta chains from one sample, sequenced in a study of T-cell memory formation after mild COVID-19. TCRdb reprocessed the 5' RACE reads with MiXCR, giving one entry per CDR3 protein. The repertoire holds about 110,000 distinct CDR3 sequences, with over 15% as singletons. The sequencing input was PBMCs or a T cell subset sorted from them (not recorded which). These receptors originate from a man between 18 and 35 years old who had mild COVID-19 (a few samples of this study predate the infection). Cell type and time point are not known. Both conserved end residues are part of each CDR3. D genes are given only for firm matches. Clone size is stated in some rows and not others, as once, few, many or a class when expanded.

>few|.|TRBJ2-3|TRBV5-4
TGTGCCAGCAGCGCCGGACAGAGCACAGATACGCAGTATTTT
CASSAGQSTDTQYF
>few|.|TRBJ2-1|TRBV7-2
TGTGCCAGCAGCTTAGCTTCGTATGAGCAGTTCTTC
CASSLASYEQFF
>few|.|TRBJ1-2|TRBV6-5
TGTGCCAGCAGTTACAAGGGGAATGGCTACACCTTC
CASSYKGNGYTF
>.|.|TRBJ2-2|TRBV6-2/TRBV6-3
TGTGCCAGCAGTTACGGGGTAAACACCGGGGAGCTGTTTTTT
CASSYGVNTGELFF
>few|.|TRBJ2-5|TRBV7-3
TGTGCCAGCAGCTTAAGTCCTAGCTTGGAGACCCAGTACTTC
CASSLSPSLETQYF
>many|TRBD1|TRBJ2-7|TRBV3-1
TGTGCCAGCAGCCAGGGACAGGGTTACGAGCAGTACTTC
CASSQGQGYEQYF
>.|.|TRBJ1-5|TRBV4-3
TGCGCCAGCAGCCAAGAATTAACAGGTTATAGCAATCAGCCCCAGCATTTT
CASSQELTGYSNQPQHF
>few|.|TRBJ2-7|TRBV5-1
TGCGCCAGCAGCTTGGTGCCGGGGTCGGGCGAGCAGTACTTC
CASSLVPGSGEQYF
>.|TRBD1|TRBJ2-5|TRBV12-3/TRBV12-4
TGTGCCAGCAAACTCGGGACAGGGGGTAGATGGGAGACCCAGTACTTC
CASKLGTGGRWETQYF
>many|.|TRBJ1-6|TRBV5-1
TGCGCCAGCACCGACCTTATGGACGGAGGATTAGTTTCCCTCCACTTT
CASTDLMDGGLVSLHF
>.|.|TRBJ2-3|TRBV5-8
TGTGCCAGCAGCTCCCAACAGGGGAGGGGTTCGTATACGCAGTATTTT
CASSSQQGRGSYTQYF
>.|TRBD2|TRBJ2-1|TRBV9
TGTGCCAGCAGCGTATCCCGGGGGGTCTACAATGAGCAGTTCTTC
CASSVSRGVYNEQFF
>few|.|TRBJ1-1|TRBV5-1
TGCGCCAGCAGATTGATAGAGGGAGCTGAAGCTTTCTTT
CASRLIEGAEAFF
>.|.|TRBJ2-1|TRBV6-1
TGTGCCAGCAATAGAAATGAGCAGTTCTTC
CASNRNEQFF
>few|.|TRBJ1-1|TRBV7-9
TGTGCCAGCAGCAAGCAGGTTAGGACTGAAGCTTTCTTT
CASSKQVRTEAFF
>once|.|TRBJ2-1|TRBV15
TGTGCCACAAGCAGAGCTTCGGATGAGCAGTTCTTC
CATSRASDEQFF
>.|TRBD2|TRBJ2-2|TRBV4-2
TGTGCCAGCAGCCTCGAGACTAGCGGGGTATCGGCCGGGGAGCTGTTTTTT
CASSLETSGVSAGELFF
>few|TRBD2|TRBJ2-1|TRBV4-1
TGCGCCAGCAGCCAACTTCTAGCGGGGGGTCTCAATGAGCAGTTCTTC
CASSQLLAGGLNEQFF
>.|TRBD1|TRBJ1-3|TRBV5-6
TGTGCCAGCAGCTTTGACAGGGAGGTTTCTCGGGTTTTC
CASSFDREVSRVF
>few|.|TRBJ2-2|TRBV24-1
TGTGCCACCGCCCAAGGATTGCACACCGGGGAGCTGTTTTTT
CATAQGLHTGELFF
>.|.|TRBJ2-1|TRBV5-1
TGCGCCAGCAGCCCCCAGACTCCCCTTCGGGACAATGAGCAGTTCTTC
CASSPQTPLRDNEQFF
>.|TRBD1|TRBJ1-3|TRBV18
TGTGCCAGCTCACCGGGACAGAGAGGAAACACCATATATTTT
CASSPGQRGNTIYF
>few|.|TRBJ2-5|TRBV5-1
TGCGCCAGCAGCGACGCTCGGGCGGGGGCAGAGACCCAGTACTTC
CASSDARAGAETQYF
>.|.|TRBJ1-2|TRBV12-3/TRBV12-4
TGTGCCAGCAGTTCGGCCTGGGCCTATGGCTACACCTTC
CASSSAWAYGYTF
>.|.|TRBJ2-1|TRBV5-1
TGCGCCAGCAGCTTGGTTAGCGGTATCTCCTACAATGAGCAGTTCTTC
CASSLVSGISYNEQFF
>.|.|TRBJ1-5|TRBV3-1
TGTGCCAGCAGCCAGGGGACCCACCAGCCCCAGCATTTT
CASSQGTHQPQHF
>.|TRBD2|TRBJ2-7|TRBV7-9
TGTGCCAGCAGCCCCCGGACTAGCGGCTACGAGCAGTACTTC
CASSPRTSGYEQYF
>.|.|TRBJ1-5|TRBV20-1
TGCAGTGCTAGAGTTGGGGTGAGTCAGCCCCAGCATTTT
CSARVGVSQPQHF
>few|.|TRBJ2-3|TRBV7-9
TGTGCCAGCAGCTTAGTGGCGGTCACAGATACGCAGTATTTT
CASSLVAVTDTQYF
>.|TRBD2|TRBJ2-7|TRBV30
TGTGCCTGGAGACTGTCGGCTAGCGGGGGGGTGCCGTACTTC
CAWRLSASGGVPYF
>.|.|TRBJ1-1|TRBV24-1
TGTGCCACCAGTGACTATGGCACTGAAGCTTTCTTT
CATSDYGTEAFF
>few|.|TRBJ2-7|TRBV5-1
TGCGCCAGCAGCAGAGCAGACACAACCGAGCAGTACTTC
CASSRADTTEQYF
>few|TRBD1|TRBJ2-1|TRBV7-2
TGTGCCAGCAGCCGAGGACAGGTTGGTGAGCAGTTCTTC
CASSRGQVGEQFF
>.|.|TRBJ2-3|TRBV9
TGTGCCAGCAGCGTAGAGGCGACATTCACAGATACGCAGTATTTT
CASSVEATFTDTQYF
>many|TRBD1|TRBJ2-5|TRBV5-1
TGCGCCAGCAGCTTGAGGGACAGGGGGCGGCAGACCCAGTACTTC
CASSLRDRGRQTQYF
>few|.|TRBJ1-6|TRBV6-5
TGTGCCAGCAGCCCGTCAGGGAGCTCCTATAATTCACCCCTCCACTTT
CASSPSGSSYNSPLHF
>.|TRBD2|TRBJ2-1|TRBV28
TGTGCCAGCAGTTCACCCGAGACTAGCGTCGATGAGCAGTTCTTC
CASSSPETSVDEQFF
>.|TRBD1|TRBJ1-1|TRBV29-1
TGCAGCGGTACCGGGACAGTGAACACTGAAGCTTTCTTT
CSGTGTVNTEAFF
>.|.|TRBJ2-5|TRBV7-2
TGTGCCAGCAGCTTAGGGCGGGGACAGGAGACCCAGTACTTC
CASSLGRGQETQYF
>many|.|TRBJ1-5|TRBV19
TGTGCCAGTAGTATACAGATTAGCAATCAGCCCCAGCATTTT
CASSIQISNQPQHF
>.|TRBD1|TRBJ1-2|TRBV7-2
TGTGCCAGCAGGTCCGGGACAGGGGACTATGGCTACACCTTC
CASRSGTGDYGYTF
>many|TRBD1|TRBJ2-2|TRBV5-1
TGCGCCAGCAGCCCGGGACAGGGGATGACCGGGGAGCTGTTTTTT
CASSPGQGMTGELFF
>.|.|TRBJ2-1|TRBV5-1
TGCGCCAGCAGCTTGGGTGGGGACACCTACAATGAGCAGTTCTTC
CASSLGGDTYNEQFF
>.|.|TRBJ1-1|TRBV4-3
TGCGCCAGCAGCCAAGATTCGGGGAAGAACACTGAAGCTTTCTTT
CASSQDSGKNTEAFF
>.|TRBD1|TRBJ2-7|TRBV7-9
TGTGCCAGCAGCACCAGCCGGGACAGTTGGTTTCAGCAGTACTTC
CASSTSRDSWFQQYF
>.|TRBD1|TRBJ1-2|TRBV6-2/TRBV6-3
TGTGCCAGCAGAAGACAGGGGGCGAATGGCTACACCTTC
CASRRQGANGYTF